This note documents a single T cell receptor (beta chain) sequence. The antigen is unknown. This specimen belongs to a study of shared clonotypes between healthy human individuals. Study at large: Three plates each covered CD4 naive and memory; CD8 naive two, CD8 memory one. General study results and limits: Roughly 5% of naive CD4 clonotypes were common to four donors.

The length of the CDR3 is 15 residues. In germline, CDR1 is MNHNY, CDR2 SVGAGI (reference sequence). V lost 5 bases to trimming and J lost 10 bases; unmatched junction nucleotides: 14. Some 30,000 T cell genomes, or roughly 200 ng DNA, went into the sorted-subset replicate PCRs. The protocol was immunoSEQ multiplex PCR, while the TCRdb copy is restricted to in-frame clones and leaves out a portion. In the table there are roughly 2 million clones, almost 96% of which are singletons. The sequence was obtained from a man aged 18 to 30 in good health. V and J are TRBV6-6 and TRBJ2-7; 10 bases map to TRBD2. The material sequenced was naive CD4+ T cells sorted from blood. Subset noted: CD45RA+ positively selected. CDR3 sequence: CASSGAGGPSGNQYF. Written as DNA, the CDR3 is TGTGCCAGCAGTGGAGCGGGAGGGCCTTCAGGTAATCAGTACTTC.